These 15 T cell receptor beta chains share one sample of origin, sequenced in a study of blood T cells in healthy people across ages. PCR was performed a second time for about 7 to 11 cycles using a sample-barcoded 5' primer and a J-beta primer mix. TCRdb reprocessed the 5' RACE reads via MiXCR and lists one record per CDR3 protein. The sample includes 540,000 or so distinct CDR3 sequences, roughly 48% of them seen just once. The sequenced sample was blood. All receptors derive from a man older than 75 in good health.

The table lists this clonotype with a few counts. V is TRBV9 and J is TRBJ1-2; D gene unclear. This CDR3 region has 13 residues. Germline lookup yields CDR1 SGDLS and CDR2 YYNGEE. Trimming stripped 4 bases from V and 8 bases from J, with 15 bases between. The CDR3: CASSPQVSGGYTF. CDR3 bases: TGTGCCAGCAGCCCTCAGGTGTCGGGAGGCTACACCTTC. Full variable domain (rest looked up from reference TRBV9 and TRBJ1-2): DSGVTQTPKHLITATGQRVTLRCSPRSGDLSVYWYQQSLDQGLQFLIQYYNGEERAKGNILERFSAQQFPDLHSELNLSSLELGDSALYFCASSPQVSGGYTFGSGTRLTVV.

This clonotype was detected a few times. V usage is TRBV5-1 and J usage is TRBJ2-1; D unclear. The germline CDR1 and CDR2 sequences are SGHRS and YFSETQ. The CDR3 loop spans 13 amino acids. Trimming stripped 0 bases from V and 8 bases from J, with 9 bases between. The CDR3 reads CASSLEWNHEQFF. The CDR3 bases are TGCGCCAGCAGCTTGGAATGGAATCATGAGCAGTTCTTC.

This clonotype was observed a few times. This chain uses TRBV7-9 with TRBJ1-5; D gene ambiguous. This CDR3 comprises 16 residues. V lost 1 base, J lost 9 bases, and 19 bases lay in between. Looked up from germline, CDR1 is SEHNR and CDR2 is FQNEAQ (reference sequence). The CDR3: CASSLESGTAHRPQHF. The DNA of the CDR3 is TGTGCCAGCAGCTTAGAGTCCGGCACGGCCCATCGGCCCCAGCATTTT.

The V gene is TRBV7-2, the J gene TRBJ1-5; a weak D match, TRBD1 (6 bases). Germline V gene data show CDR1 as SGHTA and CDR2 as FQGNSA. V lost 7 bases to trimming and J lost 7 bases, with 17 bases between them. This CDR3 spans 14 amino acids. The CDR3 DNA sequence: TGTGCCAGCAAGGCTCAGGGGAGCGGCCAGCCCCAGCATTTT. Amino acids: CASKAQGSGQPQHF.

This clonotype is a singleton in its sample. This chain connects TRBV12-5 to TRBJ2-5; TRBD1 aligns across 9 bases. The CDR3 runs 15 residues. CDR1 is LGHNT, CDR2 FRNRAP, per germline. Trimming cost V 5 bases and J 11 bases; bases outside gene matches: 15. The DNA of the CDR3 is TGTGCTAGTGGTCCCGGGACAGGGCCCTACAATGAGCAGTACTTC. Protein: CASGPGTGPYNEQYF.

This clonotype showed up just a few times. CDR3 residues: CASSYDETSYEQYF. The CDR3 DNA reads TGTGCCAGCAGTTACGACGAGACTTCCTACGAGCAGTACTTC. The chain has TRBV6-2 or TRBV6-3 and TRBJ2-7; no firm D call. Germline CDR1 MNHEY, CDR2 SVGEGT. Trimming pared 2 bases from V and 1 base from J, leaving 9 bases between. The CDR3 covers 14 residues.

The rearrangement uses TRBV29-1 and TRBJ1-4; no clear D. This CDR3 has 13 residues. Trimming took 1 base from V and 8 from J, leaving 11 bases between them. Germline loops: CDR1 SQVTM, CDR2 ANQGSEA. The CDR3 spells CSVEATGSEKLFF. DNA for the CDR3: TGCAGCGTTGAAGCTACCGGGAGCGAAAAACTGTTTTTT.

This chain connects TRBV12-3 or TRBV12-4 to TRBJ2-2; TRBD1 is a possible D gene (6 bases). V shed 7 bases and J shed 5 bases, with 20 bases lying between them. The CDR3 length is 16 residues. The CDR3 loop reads CASTVRRGFNTGELFF. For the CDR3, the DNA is TGTGCCAGCACCGTACGCAGGGGATTCAATACCGGGGAGCTGTTTTTT.

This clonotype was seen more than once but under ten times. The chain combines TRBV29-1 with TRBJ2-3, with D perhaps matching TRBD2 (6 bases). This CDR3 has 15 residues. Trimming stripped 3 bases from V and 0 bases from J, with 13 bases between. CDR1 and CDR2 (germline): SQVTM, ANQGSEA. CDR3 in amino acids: CSVEGTSSSTDTQYF. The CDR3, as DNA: TGCAGCGTTGAGGGTACTAGCAGCAGCACAGATACGCAGTATTTT.

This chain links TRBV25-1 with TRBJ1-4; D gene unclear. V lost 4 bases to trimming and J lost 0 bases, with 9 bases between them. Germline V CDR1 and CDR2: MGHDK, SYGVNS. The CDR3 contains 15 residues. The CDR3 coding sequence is TGTGCCAGCAGTGGGCTTGCCGCAACTAATGAAAAACTGTTTTTT. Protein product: CASSGLAATNEKLFF.

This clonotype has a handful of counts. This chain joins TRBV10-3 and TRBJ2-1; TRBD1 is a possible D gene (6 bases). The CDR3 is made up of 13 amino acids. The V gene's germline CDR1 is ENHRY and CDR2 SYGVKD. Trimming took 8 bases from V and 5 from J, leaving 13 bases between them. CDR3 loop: CAISMTGNNEQFF. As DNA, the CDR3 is TGTGCCATCTCTATGACAGGTAACAATGAGCAGTTCTTC.

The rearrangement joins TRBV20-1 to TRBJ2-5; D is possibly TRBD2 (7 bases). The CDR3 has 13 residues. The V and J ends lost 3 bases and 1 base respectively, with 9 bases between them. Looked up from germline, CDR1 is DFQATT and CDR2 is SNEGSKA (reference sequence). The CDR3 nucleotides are TGCAGTGCTAGTGCGGGGGCCCAAGAGACCCAGTACTTC. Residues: CSASAGAQETQYF.

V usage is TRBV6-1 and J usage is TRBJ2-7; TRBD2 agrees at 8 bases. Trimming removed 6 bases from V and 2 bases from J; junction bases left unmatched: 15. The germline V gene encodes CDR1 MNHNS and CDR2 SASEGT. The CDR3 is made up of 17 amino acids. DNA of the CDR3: TGTGCCAGCAGCCGACCCACTACTAGCGGAGGGGCCTACGAGCAGTACTTC. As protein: CASSRPTTSGGAYEQYF.

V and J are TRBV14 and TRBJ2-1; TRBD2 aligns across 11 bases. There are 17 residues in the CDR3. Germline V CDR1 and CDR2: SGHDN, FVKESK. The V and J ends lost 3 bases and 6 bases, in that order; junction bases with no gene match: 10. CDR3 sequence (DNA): TGTGCCAGCAGCCACCGACTAGCGGGACAAGGGTCCAATGAGCAGTTCTTC. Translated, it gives CASSHRLAGQGSNEQFF.

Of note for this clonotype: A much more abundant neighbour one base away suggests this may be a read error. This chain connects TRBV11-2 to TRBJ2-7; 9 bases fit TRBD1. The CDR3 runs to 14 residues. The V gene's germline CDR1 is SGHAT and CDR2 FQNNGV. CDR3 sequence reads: CVSLKGTGRYEQYF. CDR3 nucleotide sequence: TGTGTCAGCCTCAAAGGGACAGGGCGGTACGAGCAGTACTTC.